The following is a T cell receptor (delta chain) sequence with its context. Its antigen remains unidentified. Extracted RNA was reverse transcribed into cDNA. The CDR3 regions were amplified by multiplex PCR from V-gene primers to a constant-region primer. TCRdb re-called clones from the multiplex PCR reads using CATT. This sample has about 50,000 delta-chain clones, with about 14% found just once. The germline CDR1 and CDR2 sequences are TSWWSYY and QGS. The V segment lost 0 bases and the J segment 2 bases; nucleotides outside the gene matches: 22. CDR3 length: 23 residues. The sample belongs to a study of Vδ1+ human thymocytes. Whole-study findings and limits: Unlike peripheral blood Vdelta1+ controls, thymic delta-chain sequences included 15% to 25% Vdelta2 and few Vdelta3. Thymic TRG and TRD repertoires appeared highly polyclonal. TRG sequences recurred across donors, whereas TRD sequences stayed essentially private.

Sorted Vdelta1+ thymocytes were about 96% to 99.6% pure. This sequence joins TRDV1 and TRDJ1, with 12 bases identical to TRDD3. This clonotype was sampled from a girl under three years old who had congenital heart surgery. Sample: Vdelta1+ gamma-delta thymocytes from the thymus. The subset was: FACS-sorted CD3+ TCRalphabeta- TCRVdelta1+ TCRVdelta2- thymocytes. This chain's CDR3 is CALGELCPTSDWGIQRGTDKLIF. In DNA, the CDR3 is TGTGCTCTTGGGGAACTCTGCCCTACTAGCGACTGGGGGATACAAAGAGGAACCGATAAACTCATCTTT.